The 22 T cell receptor beta chains below all came from one sample that was sequenced in a study of blood T cells in healthy people across ages. A second 7 to 11 cycle PCR used barcoded and J-beta primers. MiXCR, run by TCRdb on the 5' RACE reads, gives a single entry per CDR3 protein. The sample includes some 320,000 distinct CDR3 sequences, roughly 27% seen only once; the top ten take 29%. Material for sequencing was blood. The receptors were sampled from a woman aged 70-85 years in good health.

This clonotype was counted between two and nine times. The CDR3 loop reads CSAQPMGGQGNNEQFF. The CDR3 bases are TGCAGTGCGCAACCCATGGGGGGACAGGGGAACAATGAGCAGTTCTTC. This chain connects TRBV20-1 to TRBJ2-5, with 10 nucleotides matching TRBD1. The better agreement between TRBJ2-1 and the DNA end casts doubt on the J call. CDR3 length equals 16 residues. Germline CDR1 and CDR2: DFQATT and SNEGSKA (reference sequence).

This chain uses TRBV12-3 or TRBV12-4 with TRBJ2-1; the match to TRBD2 covers 11 bases. The CDR3 length is 15 residues. V lost 7 bases, J lost 6 bases, and 8 bases stayed unmatched. The CDR3 spells CASTRLAGGPNEQFF. The CDR3 DNA follows: TGTGCCAGCACTCGTTTAGCGGGAGGGCCCAATGAGCAGTTCTTC.

Only one count was recorded for this clonotype. V is TRBV7-9 and J is TRBJ2-3; TRBD1 agrees at 9 bases. This CDR3 contains 16 residues. The J segment lost 3 bases and the V segment lost 5 bases, leaving 9 bases of the junction unmatched. CDR1 and CDR2 (germline): SEHNR, FQNEAQ (reference sequence). The CDR3 bases are TGTGCCAGCAGCCCCCGAGGGACAGGGACAACAGATACGCAGTATTTT. It is translated as CASSPRGTGTTDTQYF. Full variable domain (outside the CDR3, taken from reference TRBV7-9 and TRBJ2-3): DTGVSQNPRHKITKRGQNVTFRCDPISEHNRLYWYRQTLGQGPEFLTYFQNEAQLEKSRLLSDRFSAERPKGSFSTLEIQRTEQGDSAMYLCASSPRGTGTTDTQYFGPGTRLTVL.

This clonotype has only a few counts. The chain links TRBV11-1 to TRBJ1-2; D is possibly TRBD1 (5 bases). The CDR3 spans 14 residues. V lost 6 bases and J lost 2, with 13 bases in between. Germline V gene sequence: CDR1 SGHAT, CDR2 FQDESV (reference sequence). CDR3 nucleotides: TGTGCCAGCAGTTCAGGGACTGAGAACTATGGCTACACCTTC. Translating gives CASSSGTENYGYTF.

This rearrangement joins TRBV12-3 or TRBV12-4 to TRBJ2-7; D unresolved. The V end was cut by 3 bases, the J end by 5 bases, with 5 bases between. There are 11 residues in the CDR3. In DNA, the CDR3 is TGTGCCAGCAGTTTCGGGCACGAGCAGTACTTC. Translating gives CASSFGHEQYF.

V usage is TRBV7-2 and J usage is TRBJ2-1; 7 nucleotides agree with TRBD2. V lost 5 bases to trimming and J lost 5 bases; unmatched junction nucleotides: 12. The length of the CDR3 is 16 residues. The germline CDR1 and CDR2 sequences are SGHTA and FQGNSA. The CDR3 DNA sequence: TGTGCCAGCAGCCAACGGGGCGGGAGTTCCCACAATGAGCAGTTCTTC. It yields the protein CASSQRGGSSHNEQFF.

This clonotype was counted between two and nine times. V and J are TRBV18 and TRBJ2-7, with 7 bases that match TRBD2. Trimming at V came to 3 bases and at J to 3 bases, leaving 5 bases not matched to a gene. The V gene's germline CDR1 is KGHSH and CDR2 LQKENI. The CDR3 extends over 14 amino acids. CDR3 protein: CASSPGGRVYEQYF. In DNA, the CDR3 is TGTGCCAGCTCACCGGGGGGGAGGGTCTACGAGCAGTACTTC.

The chain recombines TRBV5-1 with TRBJ1-2; tentative D call: TRBD1 (5 bases). CDR3 length equals 13 residues. Trimming removed 4 bases from V and 7 bases from J, with 14 bases in between. Germline CDR1 and CDR2: SGHRS and YFSETQ. Here the CDR3 DNA reads TGCGCCAGCAGCGCTAACAGGAGGGGTGGCTACACCTTC. Its translation: CASSANRRGGYTF.

A word on this clonotype: Germline is not matched at one junction end, which may reflect a read error. V and J are TRBV14 and TRBJ2-5; TRBD1 matches 8 bases. The J call may be wrong; the DNA end is better matched by TRBJ2-1. The CDR3 runs 16 residues. In germline, CDR1 is SGHDN, CDR2 FVKESK. CDR3 sequence: CAGSLQGARGNNEQFF. The CDR3 coding sequence is TGTGCCGGCAGCCTCCAGGGGGCGCGGGGTAACAATGAGCAGTTCTTC.

V is TRBV3-1 and J is TRBJ1-1, with 8 bases aligning to TRBD1. The CDR3 runs to 17 residues. V trimming: 7 bases; J trimming: 6 bases; junction bases outside the gene matches: 19. Germline V gene lookup returns CDR1 LGHDT and CDR2 YNNKEL (reference sequence). The CDR3 nucleotides are TGTGCCAGCACCGAGATACAGGGGGACCACGATCTCGCTGAAGCTTTCTTT. It yields the protein CASTEIQGDHDLAEAFF.

This clonotype was picked up many times. The V call is TRBV10-3, the J call TRBJ1-6; the match to TRBD1 covers 7 bases. The length of the CDR3 is 16 residues. The junction had 6 bases not matched to a gene; V was cut back by 0 bases and J by 7 bases. CDR1 ENHRY and CDR2 SYGVKD come from the germline V gene. CDR3 sequence: CAISESESGGNSPLHF. CDR3 sequence (DNA): TGTGCCATCAGTGAGTCCGAGTCAGGGGGAAATTCACCCCTCCACTTT.

In this sample, this clonotype turned up a few times. J is TRBJ2-1 and V is TRBV3-1; D not certain. The CDR3 consists of 13 residues. Trimming cost V 3 bases and J 0 bases, with 3 bases left between them. Per germline, CDR1 LGHDT and CDR2 YNNKEL (reference sequence). The CDR3 protein is CASSQTSYNEQFF. DNA of the CDR3: TGTGCCAGCAGCCAGACCTCCTACAATGAGCAGTTCTTC.

This clonotype showed up just a few times. This chain connects TRBV10-2 to TRBJ2-7; D gene unclear. V gave up 0 bases and J gave up 6 bases, with 3 bases separating them. Germline-derived CDR1 and CDR2 are WSHSY and SAAADI. The CDR3 consists of 11 residues. The CDR3 DNA is TGCGCCAGCAGTGAGTCCAGCGAGCAGTACTTC. This encodes CASSESSEQYF.

This sequence joins TRBV12-3 or TRBV12-4 and TRBJ2-3; D remains ambiguous. This CDR3 contains 11 residues. Trimming removed 6 bases from V and 7 bases from J, with 8 bases in between. CDR3 region: CASSDRYTQYF. The CDR3 DNA reads as TGTGCCAGCAGCGACCGATATACGCAGTATTTT.

The chain's CDR3 is CASSLTLAMETQYF. CDR3 sequence (DNA): TGTGCCAGCAGCTTAACTCTAGCGATGGAGACCCAGTACTTC. The rearrangement joins TRBV7-2 to TRBJ2-5; D may be TRBD2 (6 bases). From germline, CDR1 is SGHTA and CDR2 FQGNSA. The V end was cut by 2 bases, the J end by 5 bases, with 12 bases between. This CDR3 is built from 14 residues. The full variable domain, in which reference TRBV7-2 and TRBJ2-5 provide the parts outside the CDR3, is GAGVSQSPSNKVTEKGKDVELRCDPISGHTALYWYRQSLGQGLEFLIYFQGNSAPDKSGLPSDRFSAERTGGSVSTLTIQRTQQEDSAVYLCASSLTLAMETQYFGPGTRLLVL.

Comment on this clonotype: Germline and junction disagree at one end, which may indicate a read error. The J gene is TRBJ2-5, the V gene TRBV14; 12 bases map to TRBD2. TRBJ2-1 explains the end of the DNA better; the J call may be wrong. The germline V gene has CDR1 SGHDN and CDR2 FVKESK. The CDR3 runs 15 residues. The CDR3 DNA sequence: TGTGCCGGCAGCCACCTAGCGGGAGGGCTGGATGAGCAGTTCTTC. Its translation: CAGSHLAGGLDEQFF.

The V and J genes are TRBV29-1 and TRBJ1-4, with D unclear. The germline CDR1 and CDR2 sequences are SQVTM and ANQGSEA. The CDR3 contains 11 residues. V was trimmed by 6 bases and J by 7 bases, leaving 9 bases between them. The CDR3 reads CSVDHGEKLFF. CDR3 nucleotide sequence: TGCAGCGTGGACCATGGTGAAAAACTGTTTTTT.

This clonotype was counted only a few times. This sequence joins TRBV20-1 and TRBJ2-7, with D tentatively TRBD1 (6 bases). Trimming cost V 3 bases and J 8 bases, with 20 bases left between them. Germline CDR1 reads DFQATT; CDR2 reads SNEGSKA (reference sequence). This CDR3 comprises 14 residues. The CDR3 is CSASSPSQGTKQYF. The CDR3 bases are TGCAGTGCTAGCTCCCCTTCACAGGGTACGAAGCAGTACTTC.

This chain links TRBV9 with TRBJ2-5, with TRBD2 matching 7 bases. Per germline, CDR1 SGDLS and CDR2 YYNGEE. V trimming: 0 bases; J trimming: 9 bases; junction bases outside the gene matches: 8. The CDR3 covers 14 residues. The CDR3 DNA is TGTGCCAGCAGCGTAGCCAGCGGGGAGCAGGCCCAGTACTTC. This sequence encodes CASSVASGEQAQYF. The variable domain in full, completed from reference TRBV9 and TRBJ2-5, reads DSGVTQTPKHLITATGQRVTLRCSPRSGDLSVYWYQQSLDQGLQFLIQYYNGEERAKGNILERFSAQQFPDLHSELNLSSLELGDSALYFCASSVASGEQAQYFGPGTRLLVL.

This clonotype was found a few times. This sequence joins TRBV29-1 and TRBJ2-7; 8 nucleotides match TRBD1. Germline lookup yields CDR1 SQVTM and CDR2 ANQGSEA. The CDR3 extends over 14 amino acids. V lost 5 bases to trimming and J lost 0 bases; unmatched junction nucleotides: 6. CDR3 DNA: TGCAGCGTTACCGGACAGGGCAGCTCCTACGAGCAGTACTTC. It yields the protein CSVTGQGSSYEQYF.

This rearrangement joins TRBV10-3 to TRBJ2-2, with 9 bases aligning to TRBD2. This CDR3 is built from 15 residues. Germline trimming cut 3 bases from V and 5 bases from J; bases unmatched to any gene: 4. The germline V gene encodes CDR1 ENHRY and CDR2 SYGVKD. The CDR3 loop is CAISDGSGRTGELFF. CDR3 nucleotides: TGTGCCATCAGTGACGGGAGCGGGAGGACCGGGGAGCTGTTTTTT.

This clonotype was detected only a few times. In nucleotides, the CDR3 is TGTGCCAGCAGCTTAGGGACAGTGGACTACGAGCAGTACTTC. Residues: CASSLGTVDYEQYF. The rearrangement uses TRBV7-8 and TRBJ2-7, with a possible D match to TRBD1 (6 bases). The CDR3 has 14 amino acids. Germline loops: CDR1 SGHVS, CDR2 FQNEAQ. Trimming removed 1 base from V and 3 bases from J, with 10 bases in between.